Following are 5 T cell receptor beta chains from one sample sequenced in a study of blood T cell repertoires in COVID-19. Profiling relied on immunoSEQ multiplex PCR, and the TCRdb table lists in-frame clones only, not all of them. In the table there are 15,000 to 20,000 clones, about 91% of which are singletons. The sequenced sample consisted of peripheral blood. These receptor sequences come from a human donor in a cohort sampled during active COVID-19.

The chain uses TRBV5-4 and TRBJ2-5, with D tentatively TRBD2 (5 bases). This CDR3 region has 13 residues. V was shortened by 1 base and J by 4 bases, with 8 bases between the two germline ends. Germline V gene data show CDR1 as SGHNT and CDR2 as YYREEE (reference sequence). The CDR3 sequence is CASSLIGGETQYF. The CDR3 nucleotides are TGTGCCAGCAGCTTGATAGGAGGAGAGACCCAGTACTTC. Looking up the rest from reference TRBV5-4 and TRBJ2-5 gives the full variable domain: ETGVTQSPTHLIKTRGQQVTLRCSSQSGHNTVSWYQQALGQGPQFIFQYYREEENGRGNFPPRFSGLQFPNYSSELNVNALELDDSALYLCASSLIGGETQYFGPGTRLLVL.

V and J are TRBV7-4 and TRBJ2-5; D gene uncertain. Germline V gene sequence: CDR1 SGHVT, CDR2 SQSDAQ. V was pared by 0 bases and J by 3 bases, with 14 bases between. This CDR3 region has 16 residues. CDR3 coding DNA: TGTGCCAGCAGCTTAGCGTCGCCGCGGAGCGAAGAGACCCAGTACTTC. It encodes CASSLASPRSEETQYF. Filled out from reference TRBV7-4 and TRBJ2-5, the complete variable domain reads GAGVSQSPRYKVAKRGRDVALRCDSISGHVTLYWYRQTLGQGSEVLTYSQSDAQRDKSGRPSGRFSAERPERSVSTLKIQRTEQGDSAVYLCASSLASPRSEETQYFGPGTRLLVL.

This rearrangement joins TRBV27 to TRBJ2-7; 12 bases line up with TRBD2. The CDR3 sequence is 15 residues long. Per germline, CDR1 MNHEY and CDR2 SMNVEV (reference sequence). The V and J ends lost 5 bases and 1 base, in that order; junction bases with no gene match: 3. CDR3 amino acids: CASSRLAGASYEQYF. CDR3 bases: TGTGCCAGCAGTCGACTAGCGGGGGCTTCCTACGAGCAGTACTTC.

The J gene is TRBJ2-3, the V gene TRBV6-2 or TRBV6-3; a weak D match, TRBD1 (6 bases). The germline V gene encodes CDR1 MNHEY and CDR2 SVGEGT. Trimming took 6 bases from V and 4 from J, leaving 23 bases between them. The CDR3 has 17 residues. CDR3 bases: TGTGCCAGCAGCAAGGGGGATACAGGGACCCGGCCAGATACGCAGTATTTT. This translates into CASSKGDTGTRPDTQYF.

The chain has TRBV6-1 and TRBJ2-7; 11 bases agree with TRBD1. Looked up from germline, CDR1 is MNHNS and CDR2 is SASEGT. This CDR3 has 15 residues. With V trimmed by 1 base and J by 2 bases, 1 base remained unmatched. Here the CDR3 reads CASSEGTGGAYEQYF. In DNA form, the CDR3 reads TGTGCCAGCAGTGAAGGGACAGGGGGCGCCTACGAGCAGTACTTC.